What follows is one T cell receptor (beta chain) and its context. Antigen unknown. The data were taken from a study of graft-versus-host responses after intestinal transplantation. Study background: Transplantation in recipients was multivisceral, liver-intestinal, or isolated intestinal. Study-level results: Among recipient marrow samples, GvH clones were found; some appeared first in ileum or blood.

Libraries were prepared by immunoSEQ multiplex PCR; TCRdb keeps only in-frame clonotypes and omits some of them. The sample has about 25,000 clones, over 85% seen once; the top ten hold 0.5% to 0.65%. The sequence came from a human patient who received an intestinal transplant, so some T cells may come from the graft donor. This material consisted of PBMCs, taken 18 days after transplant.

DNA for the CDR3: TGTGCCAGTAGGGACTCGACAGGGCGAAACACCATATATTTT. Protein: CASRDSTGRNTIYF. The chain has TRBV19 and TRBJ1-3; TRBD1 aligns across 7 bases. Germline V gives CDR1 LNHDA, CDR2 SQIVND (reference sequence). Trimming at V came to 6 bases and at J to 5 bases, leaving 7 bases not matched to a gene. The CDR3 loop spans 14 amino acids.